The clone carrying this T cell receptor (beta chain) came up a few times. What it recognizes is unknown. The CDR3 spans 15 residues. Losses at the gene ends were 4 bases for V and 10 bases for J; bases not matched to a gene: 7. The germline V gene has CDR1 MNHEY and CDR2 SMNVEV (reference sequence). TCRdb reprocessed the 5' RACE reads with MiXCR, giving one entry per CDR3 protein. This table has 95,000 to 120,000 distinct CDR3 sequences, 22% appearing once. This specimen comes from a study of T-cell memory formation after mild COVID-19. Study-wide results and caveats: Largely, contracting CD4+ clones fell within CM and EM, and contracting CD8+ clones within EMRA. Some clones that responded turned up in pre-infection memory, which suggests that cross-reactive memory joined in. Later expanders leaned CD4+, whereas day 15 to 85 contracting clones were balanced CD4/CD8.

V usage is TRBV27 and J usage is TRBJ2-4; 13 bases agree with TRBD2. The sequencing input was PBMCs or a T cell subset sorted from them (not recorded which). This TCR was recovered from a man younger than 30 who had mild COVID-19 (a few samples of this study predate the infection). Cell type and time point are not known. In DNA form, the CDR3 reads TGTGCCAGCAGTTCACGGACTAGCGGGGGTACTATTCAGTACTTC. This encodes CASSSRTSGGTIQYF.